This T cell receptor (beta chain) was sequenced for a study of blood T cells in healthy people across ages. Together with a sample-barcoded 5' primer, a J-beta primer mix was included in a second PCR lasting about 7 to 12 cycles. Per-sample output comprised a minimum of 3 million paired-end reads containing CDR3. TCRdb analysed the 5' RACE reads with MiXCR anew, one entry per CDR3 protein. Seen here are approximately 680,000 distinct CDR3 sequences, about 34% observed once, and the top ten hold approximately 15%. CDR1 SEHNR and CDR2 FQNEAQ come from the germline V gene (reference sequence). V was cut by 5 bases and J by 0 bases, with 13 bases left in between. The CDR3 sequence is 15 residues long.

The specimen was blood. The chain combines TRBV7-9 with TRBJ2-5, with a possible D match to TRBD1 (6 bases). The TCR sequence derives from an elderly woman in good health. The CDR3 loop is CASSPRTAYQETQYF. The CDR3, as DNA: TGTGCCAGCAGCCCTAGGACAGCGTACCAAGAGACCCAGTACTTC.